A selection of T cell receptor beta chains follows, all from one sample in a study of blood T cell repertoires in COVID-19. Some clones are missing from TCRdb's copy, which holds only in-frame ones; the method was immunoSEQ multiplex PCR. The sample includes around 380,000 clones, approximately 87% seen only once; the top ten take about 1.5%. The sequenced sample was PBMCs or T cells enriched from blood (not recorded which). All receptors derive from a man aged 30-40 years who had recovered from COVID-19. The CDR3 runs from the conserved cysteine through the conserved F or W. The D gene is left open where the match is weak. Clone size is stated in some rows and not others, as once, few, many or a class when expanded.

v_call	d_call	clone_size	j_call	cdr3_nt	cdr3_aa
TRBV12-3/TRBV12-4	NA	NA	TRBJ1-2	TGTGCCAGCAGTCCCTCCCGACTCTATGGCTACACCTTC	CASSPSRLYGYTF
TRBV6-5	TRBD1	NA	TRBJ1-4	TGTGCCAGCAGTAGAACTGGGACAGGGGGTGAAAAACTGTTTTTT	CASSRTGTGGEKLFF
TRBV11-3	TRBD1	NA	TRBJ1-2	TGTGCCAGCAGCCCCCTCGGGACAGGGGGCGACTATGGCTACACCTTC	CASSPLGTGGDYGYTF
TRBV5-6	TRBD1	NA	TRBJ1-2	TGTGCCAGCAGCTTCCGGCAGGGGGTGTCAAACTATGGCTACACCTTC	CASSFRQGVSNYGYTF
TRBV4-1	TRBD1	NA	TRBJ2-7	TGCGCCAGCAGTCCTCGTCAGGGGGCCTACGAGCAGTACTTC	CASSPRQGAYEQYF
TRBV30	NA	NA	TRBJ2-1	TGTGCCTGGAGGACAGGGTATGGGGACTATGAGCAGTTCTTC	CAWRTGYGDYEQFF
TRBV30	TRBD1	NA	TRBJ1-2	TGTGCCGGGAAACTCCGGGACAGGGTGACGCGGGAGTATGGCTACACCTTC	CAGKLRDRVTREYGYTF
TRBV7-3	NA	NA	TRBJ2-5	TGTGCCAGCAGCTTAACCCCGACTAGGCCGGAGACCCAGTACTTC	CASSLTPTRPETQYF
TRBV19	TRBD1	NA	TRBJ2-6	TGTGCCAGTAGTATCCGCGACAGGGCGATATCTGGGGCCAACGTCCTGACTTTC	CASSIRDRAISGANVLTF
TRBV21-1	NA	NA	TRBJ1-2	TGTGCCAGCAGCAAACAGGGGACAAACTATGGCTACACCTTC	CASSKQGTNYGYTF
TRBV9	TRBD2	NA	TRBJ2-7	TGTGCCAGCAGCGCGGGGGGAGGGGCAGGGCGAAACGAGCAGTACTTC	CASSAGGGAGRNEQYF
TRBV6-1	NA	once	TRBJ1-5	TGTGCCAGCAGTGAAATGAGGGATCAGCCCCAGCATTTT	CASSEMRDQPQHF
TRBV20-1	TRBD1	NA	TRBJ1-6	TGCAGTGCTAGTTCAGGGGGTTCACCCCTCCACTTT	CSASSGGSPLHF
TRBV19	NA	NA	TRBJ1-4	TGTGCCAGTAGTGACGGCAGGGTATTGATCGAAAAACTGTTTTTT	CASSDGRVLIEKLFF
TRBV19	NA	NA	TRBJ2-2	TGTGCCACCAACCAGGGTTGGGGTAAGGCCGGGGAGCTGTTTTTT	CATNQGWGKAGELFF
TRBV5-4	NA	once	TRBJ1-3	TGTGCCAGCAAGATACAGGGTTCCTCTGGAAACACCATATATTTT	CASKIQGSSGNTIYF
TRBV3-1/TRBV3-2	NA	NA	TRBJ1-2	TGTGCCAGCAGCCACGCGCAGGGAAAGACGGGCTATGGCTACACCTTC	CASSHAQGKTGYGYTF
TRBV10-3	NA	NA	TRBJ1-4	TGTGCCATCAGTGAGTCCACACGGGCTAATGAAAAACTGTTTTTT	CAISESTRANEKLFF
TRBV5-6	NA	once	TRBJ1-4	TGTGCCAGCAGCCGAAGGGGTGAAAAACTGTTTTTT	CASSRRGEKLFF
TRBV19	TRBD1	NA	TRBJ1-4	TGTGCCAGTAGTCCACAGACAGGGGCGTCTGAAAAACTGTTTTTT	CASSPQTGASEKLFF
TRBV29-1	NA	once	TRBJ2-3	TGCAGCCTGGAGGCGGGGACAGATACGCAGTATTTT	CSLEAGTDTQYF
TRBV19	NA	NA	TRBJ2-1	TGTGCCAGTAGTATACTGAGGTACAATGAGCAGTTCTTC	CASSILRYNEQFF